The source of this TCR beta chain is a study of cytomegalovirus exposure and HLA in healthy donors (dated by TCRdb to 2016 to 2017). With respect to the entire study: According to an earlier analysis of several hundred of the donors, about 179 million T cells yielded 117 million unique TCR beta sequences and 276 Gb of sequence data. Approximately 310 gigabases of sequencing data and tens of millions of unique TCR sequences were included in an early release covering about 700 HLA-typed donors. Among the 398 genotyped donors, around 81% belonged to the genetic ancestry cluster associated with self-reported Caucasian donors. The study aimed to test whether signatures of past pathogen exposure could be identified by cataloging public T cell receptors. The study profiled the T cell repertoires of approximately 700 subjects by immunosequencing and related them to cytomegalovirus serostatus. Along with the approximately 650-subject first cohort, a separate validation cohort of over a hundred different subjects was used. The study combined high-throughput TCR immunosequencing, statistical association of individual TCRs with disease status, and machine learning to predict cytomegalovirus infection status. In a later analysis, previously published TCR beta repertoires from about 670 donors were re-analyzed and high-resolution HLA genotyping was added so that TCR occurrence patterns could be studied. Rather than using new phenotypic data, the later analysis identified candidate immune exposures from TCR beta sequences and from how often those sequences occurred across donors. An earlier analysis of roughly 580 of the donors used high-throughput TCR beta sequencing to judge whether each TCR beta V gene segment behaved as functional or pseudogenic. Alongside the repertoire data, information on donor age, sex, ethnicity and CMV serostatus was compiled. A later genetic analysis used genome-wide SNP genotypes for about 60% of the 666 donors, treating that subset as a discovery cohort. Every discovery cohort repertoire had been produced on one sequencing platform. Both class I and class II loci were covered by HLA typing, at four-digit resolution. Typing coverage varied by locus: roughly 629-640 donors for A, B, C, DRB1 and DQB1; some 520 for DQA1; more than 600 for DPA1; approximately 470 for DPB1. Roughly 5 DR-DQ haplotypes were treated as single units for association and clustering because of strong linkage in the cohort. Across around 400 genotyped donors of the cohort, an average of approximately 200,000 unique TCR beta nucleotide sequences per donor were sequenced, and approximately 17% of those sequences were non-productive. Findings and caveats that apply to the study as a whole: According to a later analysis, TCR association rates differed among HLA loci, with DRB1 alleles showing the most associated TCRs and HLA-C alleles showing the fewest. The sequencing pipeline was judged likely to have produced a cluster of highly shared sequence variants as a technical artifact. Most CMV-associated TCR beta chains appeared to be HLA-restricted in a later analysis, and the HLA associations seemed to be driven largely by CMV exposure. Broadly in line with IMGT annotations, most TCR beta V segments showed up in productive rearrangements about 87% or about 30% of the time in an earlier analysis of a few hundred of the donors. The presence/absence analyses assumed that sequencing depth was roughly uniform across donors, and that assumption may not be true. Seventeen rarely observed V segments, including chromosome 9 orphons, were excluded from the earlier analysis of approximately 600 of the donors because counts were too low. According to a later genetic analysis, donors in an Asian-associated ancestry cluster had fewer N-insertions in productive TCRs than the roughly 700-donor mean. In both the original and validation cohorts, the classifier was reported to diagnose cytomegalovirus status with high specificity and sensitivity. Because the 87-base-pair reads could not distinguish some IMGT-functional V segments, including TRBV6-2 and TRBV6-3, those segments were excluded. A further reported finding was that TCR beta sequences accurately predicted the HLA-A and HLA-B alleles for most subjects in the first cohort. When HLA alleles, especially DR and DQ, strongly co-occurred, attributing TCR associations to individual alleles was difficult. According to a later analysis, parvovirus B19, influenza, CMV and Epstein-Barr virus appeared linked to several top co-occurrence clusters. For the cohort, immune exposure information was limited to CMV serostatus. Compared with equally common non-associated chains, HLA-associated TCR beta chains in a later analysis were more clonally expanded and had lower generation probabilities. In vitro tests confirmed that a few of the cytomegalovirus-associated TCR beta chains recognize cytomegalovirus antigens. Because HLA typing was unavailable for some donors at each locus, only the typed subset was used in association tests. In the study, approximately 160 TCR beta chains were listed as associated with cytomegalovirus. At a false discovery rate of 0.05, a later analysis linked under 20,000 TCR beta sequences to specific HLA alleles. V-gene and J-gene trimming of TCR beta chains was associated with a missense DCLRE1C variant in a later genetic analysis, and the association was replicated in an independent cohort. Correlated functional status among segregating V segments might be attributable to linkage disequilibrium, but an unknown experimental factor could not be ruled out. Most TCR sequences were seen in very few donors, while some public TCRs were found in many individuals. In this cohort, only TCR beta chains were sequenced, and detectable features were limited by the absence of alpha or paired-chain data. It was suggested by the authors that the approach could potentially be generalized to other disease states and immunological phenotypes.

A remark on this clone: The target of this receptor is not known. Per-base qualities were not stored, and no clone one base away is much larger.

V has 6 bases trimmed and J has 0 bases trimmed; junction bases matching no gene number 6. The germline V gene (reference sequence) specifies SGHAT as CDR1 and FQDESV as CDR2. From the cysteine through the phenylalanine, the CDR3 covers 16 amino acids. Left in the record is the CDR3 DNA by itself, 48 bases read in frame from the first base. The library was prepared using the immunoSEQ multiplex PCR assay. For the multiplex PCR, a mixture combining 60 forward primers for TCR Vbeta segments and 13 reverse primers for TCR Jbeta segments was used. The CDR3 region of rearranged TCR beta genes was amplified from genomic DNA by a multiplex PCR assay. The Illumina HiSeq System was used to sequence the amplified TCR beta libraries as 87-base-pair reads. The paper's processing steps were these. In a later analysis, tens of millions of unique TCR beta chains were counted across the 500 to 700 repertoires, and approximately 11 million of these chains were shared by at least two donors. To remove PCR and sequencing errors, raw reads were error-corrected and collapsed into unique sequences using a nearest-neighbor algorithm that merged closely related sequences. V, D and J gene segments were assigned by aligning CDR3 sequences to IMGT reference sequences. For a sequence to be retained, a match of at least six nucleotides was required to both a V gene segment and a J gene segment. A rearrangement counted as productive if the CDR3 had no stop codons and remained in frame with V and J, and every other rearrangement counted as non-productive. CDR3 was defined according to IMGT convention as the region running from the second conserved V-encoded cysteine to the conserved J-encoded phenylalanine. Sequences without an unambiguous match to a single V gene segment were excluded from the earlier analysis of almost 600 of the donors. An earlier analysis of a few hundred of the donors classified V segments as functional when productive rearrangements were above 56.7% and as segregating when the standard deviation between donors was above 5%. A statistical classification framework was developed to diagnose cytomegalovirus status using the catalog of TCR beta chain sequences. In a later analysis, TCR nucleotide sequences were compared against IMGT/GENE-DB human TR gene sequences so that V and J genes could be assigned. A later analysis assigned CDR3 sequences and most-parsimonious VDJ recombination scenarios with the TCRdist pipeline. In a later analysis, every TCR beta chain was defined by the combination of its CDR3 amino acid sequence and its V-gene family, and reads without a unique V-gene family were dropped. As a way to deal with suspected cross-contamination and a sequencing artifact, a later analysis dropped under 600 nucleotide sequences that were highly shared and had low generation probability. In a later analysis, a clonal expansion index was calculated for each public chain from normalized within-repertoire ranks of inferred template counts. Generation probabilities in a later analysis came from a VDJ recombination model fitted to out-of-frame rearrangements, and those results were checked against IGoR. In a later analysis, hypergeometric tests were used to score TCR-TCR, TCR-HLA and TCR-CMV co-occurrence, with a repertoire-size bias correction applied to TCR pairs. A later analysis estimated false discovery rates by permuting HLA or CMV assignments 20 times. In a later analysis, co-occurring TCRs were grouped using DBSCAN, with TCRdist sequence similarity added in when clustering inside HLA-allele-positive subsets. For co-occurrence clustering, repertoires with fewer than 30,000 or more than 120,000 public chains were excluded, along with a handful of repertoires with anomalous nucleotide sharing. TCRdb re-hosts the immuneACCESS table, in-frame sequences only. Its copies lack some clones; in the studies checked, an unresolved V gene accounts for under half of them, and the cause for the rest is not known. V and J calls and clone size are copied from that table; D and trimming were computed from the DNA. In all, the sample holds roughly 150,000 clones, and 73% of those were seen once. The ten largest clones take up approximately 5.6% of the sample.

The cohort was made up of 650 to 700 healthy bone marrow donors. Cohort members were all nominally healthy when sampled, although unrecorded immune exposures were likely present. The donor tested CMV seropositive, placing the donor among the 250 to 350 seropositive members of the cohort. A peripheral blood sample was provided by each donor, and peripheral blood mononuclear cells were used for TCR beta sequencing. Genomic DNA extraction from the blood cell samples was performed with the Qiagen DNeasy Blood Extraction Kit. The chain joins TRBV11-1 to TRBJ2-4; 9 nucleotides in the junction match TRBD1. Sequenced: PBMCs. The TCR originated in a young woman in good health and CMV-seropositive. The sequence in DNA is TGTGCCAGCAGGGGGGACAGGGAGGGAGCCAAAAACATTCAGTACTTC. Translated, this is CASRGDREGAKNIQYF.